This T cell receptor (beta chain) was obtained from a study of CXCR3-negative and CXCR3-positive naive CD8 T cells. General study results and limits: It was found that naive subsets had comparable surface CD5, and TCR strength was inferred from TRB CDR3 properties. Cryopreservation partially decreased CXCR3 expression, and most assays used fresh PBMCs. Both naive subsets showed comparably high diversity, and memory CD8+ cells showed much lower diversity.

A remark on this clonotype: The antigen is unknown.

Looked up from germline, CDR1 is MNHEY and CDR2 is SMNVEV (reference sequence). CDR3 length: 13 residues. 5' RACE with UMI labels generated the TRB cDNA libraries. Using the 5' RACE reads, TCRdb records one entry per CDR3 protein without DNA. Its listing shows about 22,000 distinct CDR3 sequences. Every CD8+ T cell subset underwent triplicate sorting at around 280,000 cells apiece. Source material: memory CD8+ T cells from blood. The origin of this receptor is a human donor in good health. Some clones in this sample may be carry-over from other donors' samples. The J gene is TRBJ2-7, the V gene TRBV27; TCRdb's assignment of TRBD1 cannot be checked, as there is no DNA. CDR3 sequence: CASGQGAMREQYF.